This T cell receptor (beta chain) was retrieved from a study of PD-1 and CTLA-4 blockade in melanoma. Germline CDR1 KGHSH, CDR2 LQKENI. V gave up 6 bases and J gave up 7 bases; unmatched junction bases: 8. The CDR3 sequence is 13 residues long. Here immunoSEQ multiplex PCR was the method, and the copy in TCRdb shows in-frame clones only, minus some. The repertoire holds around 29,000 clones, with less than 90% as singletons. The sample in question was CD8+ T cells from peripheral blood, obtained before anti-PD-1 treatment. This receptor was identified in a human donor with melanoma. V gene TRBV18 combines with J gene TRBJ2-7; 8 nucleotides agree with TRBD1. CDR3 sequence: CASSLQGAREQYF. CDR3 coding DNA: TGTGCCAGCTCCCTCCAGGGGGCGCGGGAGCAGTACTTC. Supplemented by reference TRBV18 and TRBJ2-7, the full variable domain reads NAGVMQNPRHLVRRRGQEARLRCSPMKGHSHVYWYRQLPEEGLKFMVYLQKENIIDESGMPKERFSAEFPKEGPSILRIQQVVRGDSAAYFCASSLQGAREQYFGPGTRLTVT.